In this sample, the clone carrying this TCR beta chain turned up a few times. Its specificity is not known. This entry comes from a study of cytomegalovirus exposure and HLA in healthy donors. Study-wide points: Follow-up analysis later connected one missense variant in DCLRE1C with trimming of TCR beta V- and J-genes. The authors listed 150 to 200 TCR beta chains as cytomegalovirus-associated. In an earlier analysis, most TCR beta V segments were productive about 87% or about 30% of the time.

The PCR used 60 Vbeta and 13 Jbeta primers. Sequenced by immunoSEQ multiplex PCR; TCRdb stores in-frame clones only, minus some. The sample includes 150,000 or so clones, roughly four fifths seen only once; the top ten take around 2.4%. CDR1 and CDR2 from the germline V gene are SGHTA and FQGNSA. This CDR3 is built from 16 residues. V trimming: 5 bases; J trimming: 4 bases; junction bases outside the gene matches: 9. This TCR was sampled from a female donor in good health and CMV-seronegative. Sequenced sample: PBMCs. This sequence joins TRBV7-2 and TRBJ2-1, with 9 bases matching TRBD2. The CDR3: CASSTSGGTRYNEQFF. The CDR3 nucleotides read TGTGCCAGCAGCACGAGCGGGGGGACCCGATACAATGAGCAGTTCTTC.